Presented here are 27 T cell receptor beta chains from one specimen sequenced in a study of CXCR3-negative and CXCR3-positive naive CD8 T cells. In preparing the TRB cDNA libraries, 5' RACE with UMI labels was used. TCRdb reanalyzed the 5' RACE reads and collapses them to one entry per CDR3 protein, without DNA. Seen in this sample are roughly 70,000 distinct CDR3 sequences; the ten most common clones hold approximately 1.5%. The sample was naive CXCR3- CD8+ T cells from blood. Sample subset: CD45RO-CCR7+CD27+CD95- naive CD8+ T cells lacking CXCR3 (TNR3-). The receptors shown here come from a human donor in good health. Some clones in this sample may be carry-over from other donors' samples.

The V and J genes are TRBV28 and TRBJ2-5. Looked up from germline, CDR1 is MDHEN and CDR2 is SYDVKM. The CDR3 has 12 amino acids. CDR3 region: CASSLSSETQYF.

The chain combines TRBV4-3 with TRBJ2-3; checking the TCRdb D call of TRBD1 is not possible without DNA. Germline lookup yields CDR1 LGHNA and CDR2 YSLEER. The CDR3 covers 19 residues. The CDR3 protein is CASSGVRQGPFPPTDTQYF.

CDR3 protein: CASSSLTGASYNSPLHF. The chain couples TRBV7-9 to TRBJ1-6; lacking DNA, the TRBD1 call made by TCRdb goes unchecked. This CDR3 is 17 amino acids long. CDR1 SEHNR and CDR2 FQNEAQ come from the germline V gene (reference sequence).

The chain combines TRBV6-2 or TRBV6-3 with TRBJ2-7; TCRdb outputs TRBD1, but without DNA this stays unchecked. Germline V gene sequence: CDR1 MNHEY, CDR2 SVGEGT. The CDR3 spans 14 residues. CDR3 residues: CASSYMGGSYEQYF.

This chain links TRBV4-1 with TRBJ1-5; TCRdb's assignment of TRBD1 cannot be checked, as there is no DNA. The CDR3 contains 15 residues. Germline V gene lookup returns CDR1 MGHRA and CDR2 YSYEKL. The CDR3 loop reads CASSQVGERGQPQHF.

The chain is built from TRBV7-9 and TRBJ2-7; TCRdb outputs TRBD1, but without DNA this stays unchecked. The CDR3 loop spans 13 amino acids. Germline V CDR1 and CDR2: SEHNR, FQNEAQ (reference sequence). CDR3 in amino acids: CASTGTGFYEQYF.

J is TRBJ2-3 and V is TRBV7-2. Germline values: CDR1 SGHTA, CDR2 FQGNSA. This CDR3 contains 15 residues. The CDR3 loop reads CASSLIRTGQDTQYF.

The CDR3 region is CASSKGQAVLTEAFF. This sequence joins TRBV5-1 and TRBJ1-1; the TCRdb call, TRBD1, lacks DNA for checking. The CDR3 is 15 amino acids. Per germline, CDR1 SGHRS and CDR2 YFSETQ.

Here the CDR3 reads CASREPGRAGETQYF. This chain connects TRBV12-3 or TRBV12-4 to TRBJ2-5; checking the TCRdb D call of TRBD2 is not possible without DNA. There are 15 residues in the CDR3.

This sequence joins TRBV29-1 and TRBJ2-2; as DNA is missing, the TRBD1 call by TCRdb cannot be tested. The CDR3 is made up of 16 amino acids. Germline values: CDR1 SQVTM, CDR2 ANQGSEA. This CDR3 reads CSVQPRGSTNTGELFF.

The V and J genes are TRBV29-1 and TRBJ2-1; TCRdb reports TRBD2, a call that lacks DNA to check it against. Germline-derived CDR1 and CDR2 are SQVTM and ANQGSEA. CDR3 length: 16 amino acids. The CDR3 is CSVESRDWTSYNEQFF.

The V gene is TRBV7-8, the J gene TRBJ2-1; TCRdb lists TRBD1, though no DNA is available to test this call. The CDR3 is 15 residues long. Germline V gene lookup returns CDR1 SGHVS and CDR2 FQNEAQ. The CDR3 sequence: CASSPWTGSYNEQFF. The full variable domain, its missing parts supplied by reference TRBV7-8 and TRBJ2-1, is GAGVSQSPRYKVAKRGQDVALRCDPISGHVSLFWYQQALGQGPEFLTYFQNEAQLDKSGLPSDRFFAERPEGSVSTLKIQRTQQEDSAVYLCASSPWTGSYNEQFFGPGTRLTVL.

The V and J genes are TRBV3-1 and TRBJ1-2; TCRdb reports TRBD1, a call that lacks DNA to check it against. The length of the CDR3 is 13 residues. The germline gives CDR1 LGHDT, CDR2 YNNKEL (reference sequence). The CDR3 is CASSLQGNYGYTF.

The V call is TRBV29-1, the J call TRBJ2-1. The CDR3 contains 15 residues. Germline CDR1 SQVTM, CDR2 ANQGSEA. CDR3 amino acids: CSVEAPGLSYNEQFF.

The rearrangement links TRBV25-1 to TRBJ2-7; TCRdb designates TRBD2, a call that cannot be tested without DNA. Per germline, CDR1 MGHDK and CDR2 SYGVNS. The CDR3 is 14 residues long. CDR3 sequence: CASSEQRDNGEQYF.

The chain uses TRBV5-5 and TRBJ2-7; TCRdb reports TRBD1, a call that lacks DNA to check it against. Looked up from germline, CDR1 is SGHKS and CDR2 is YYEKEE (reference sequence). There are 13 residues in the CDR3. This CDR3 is CASSFTGFYEQYF.

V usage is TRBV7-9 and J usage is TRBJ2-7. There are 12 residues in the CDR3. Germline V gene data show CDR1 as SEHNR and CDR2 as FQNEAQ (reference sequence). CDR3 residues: CASSSTAYEQYF.

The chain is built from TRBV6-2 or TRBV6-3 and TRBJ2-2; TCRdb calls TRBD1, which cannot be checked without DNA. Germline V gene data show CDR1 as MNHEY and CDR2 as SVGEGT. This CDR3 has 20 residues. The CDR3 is CASRTLQGAGTIANTGELFF.

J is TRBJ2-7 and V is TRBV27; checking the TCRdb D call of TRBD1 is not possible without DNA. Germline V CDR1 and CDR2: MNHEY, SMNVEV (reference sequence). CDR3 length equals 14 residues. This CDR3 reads CASSFKGLAYEQYF.

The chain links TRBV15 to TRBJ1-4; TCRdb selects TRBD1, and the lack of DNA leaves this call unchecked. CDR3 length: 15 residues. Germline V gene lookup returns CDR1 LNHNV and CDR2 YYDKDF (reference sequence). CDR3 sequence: CATSLRDRGPEKLFF.

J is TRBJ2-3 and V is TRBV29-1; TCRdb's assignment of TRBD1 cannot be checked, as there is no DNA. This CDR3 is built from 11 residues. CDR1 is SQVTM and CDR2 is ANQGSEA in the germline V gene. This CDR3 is CSVQDTDTQYF.

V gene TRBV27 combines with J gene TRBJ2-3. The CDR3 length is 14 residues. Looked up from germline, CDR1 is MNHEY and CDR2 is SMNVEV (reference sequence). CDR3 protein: CASSIFTKGDTQYF.

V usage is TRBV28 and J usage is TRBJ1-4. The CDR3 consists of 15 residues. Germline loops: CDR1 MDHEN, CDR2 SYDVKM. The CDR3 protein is CASSPYIPRNEKLFF.

This chain's CDR3 is CASSFSPGEQYF. The rearrangement links TRBV12-3 or TRBV12-4 to TRBJ2-7; the TCRdb call, TRBD1, lacks DNA for checking. There are 12 residues in the CDR3.

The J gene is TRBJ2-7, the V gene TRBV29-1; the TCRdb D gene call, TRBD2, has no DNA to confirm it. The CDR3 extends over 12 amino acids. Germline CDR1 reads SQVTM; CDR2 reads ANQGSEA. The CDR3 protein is CSVTSGSYEQYF.

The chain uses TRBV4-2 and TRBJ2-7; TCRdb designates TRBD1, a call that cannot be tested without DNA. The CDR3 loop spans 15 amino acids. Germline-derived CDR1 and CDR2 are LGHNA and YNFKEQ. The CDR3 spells CASSQGSGQVYEQYF.

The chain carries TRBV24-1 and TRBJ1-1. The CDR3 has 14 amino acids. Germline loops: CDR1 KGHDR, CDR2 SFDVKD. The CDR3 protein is CATRDTSANTEAFF.